One T cell receptor (beta chain) is described in this entry. The sample belongs to a study of blood T cell repertoires in COVID-19. Study in general: Samples representing acute and convalescent COVID-19 were sourced from the United States, Italy and Spain.

The repertoire was sequenced with immunoSEQ multiplex PCR; TCRdb's copy has only in-frame clones and lacks some. The sample has tens of thousands of clones, approximately 80% seen once; the top ten hold roughly 43%. The source material was peripheral blood. This receptor was taken from an elderly man with acute or convalescent COVID-19.

The CDR3 region is CASTSRAGVVGELFF. In nucleotides, the CDR3 is TGTGCCAGCACCTCTCGAGCGGGAGTGGTCGGGGAGCTGTTTTTT. The gene calls are TRBV7-9 and TRBJ2-2; the match to TRBD2 covers 8 bases. The CDR3 contains 15 residues. With V trimmed by 7 bases and J by 7 bases, 11 bases remained unmatched. Germline V CDR1 and CDR2: SEHNR, FQNEAQ (reference sequence).